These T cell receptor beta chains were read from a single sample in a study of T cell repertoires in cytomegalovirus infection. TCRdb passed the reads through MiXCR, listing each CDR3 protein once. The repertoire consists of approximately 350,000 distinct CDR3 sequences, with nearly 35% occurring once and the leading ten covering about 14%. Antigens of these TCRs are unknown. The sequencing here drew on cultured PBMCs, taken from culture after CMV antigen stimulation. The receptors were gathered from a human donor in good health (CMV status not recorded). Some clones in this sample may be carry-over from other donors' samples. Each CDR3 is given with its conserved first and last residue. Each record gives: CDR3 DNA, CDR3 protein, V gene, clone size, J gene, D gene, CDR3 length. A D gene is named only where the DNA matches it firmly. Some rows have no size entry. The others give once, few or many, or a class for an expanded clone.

TGTGCCAGCAGTAGACAGTCGGGGGGCACTGAAGCTTTCTTT CASSRQSGGTEAFF TRBV2 once TRBJ1-1 . 14
TGTGCCAGCAGCGCCCGGGGGGTTAATTCACCCCTCCACTTT CASSARGVNSPLHF TRBV7-8 few TRBJ1-6 . 14
TGTGCCAGCAGTGAACCGGGACAGGGCCTCTACGAGCAGTACTTC CASSEPGQGLYEQYF TRBV28 once TRBJ2-7 TRBD1 15
TGTGCCAGCAGAAGACAGGGGGGCGACGAGCAGTACTTC CASRRQGGDEQYF TRBV7-9 . TRBJ2-7 TRBD1 13
TGTGCCACCAGTGATTACAGGGGAGGGGATACGCAGTATTTT CATSDYRGGDTQYF TRBV24-1 . TRBJ2-3 . 14
TGCGCCAGCAGCCAAGATTTGTATCGGCTTTTAGGGAATCACTACAATGAGCAGTTCTTC CASSQDLYRLLGNHYNEQFF TRBV4-1 . TRBJ2-1 . 20
TGCAGCGTTGTCAGGGGGCTGAACACTGAAGCTTTCTTT CSVVRGLNTEAFF TRBV29-1 . TRBJ1-1 TRBD1 13
TGTGCCAGCAGCTTCACGTCGGGGACGGCTTTTAGGGAAGGCTACACCTTC CASSFTSGTAFREGYTF TRBV7-9 . TRBJ1-2 . 17
TGTGCCAGCAGTTACCAGACAGGGGCCGGCTACACCTTC CASSYQTGAGYTF TRBV6-5 few TRBJ1-2 TRBD1 13
TGCGCCAGCAGCCTTGAGAAAGCCCTAGGGGCCAACGTCCTGACTTTC CASSLEKALGANVLTF TRBV4-1 . TRBJ2-6 . 16
TGTGCCAGCAGTGAACTAGCGGGAGCAGATACGCAGTATTTT CASSELAGADTQYF TRBV6-1 many TRBJ2-3 TRBD2 14
TGTGCCAGCAGCCACATAGGGGGATACCAAGAGACCCAGTACTTC CASSHIGGYQETQYF TRBV14 few TRBJ2-5 . 15
TGTGCCAGCAAGGGGCCACCTAGCACAGATACGCAGTATTTT CASKGPPSTDTQYF TRBV7-6 . TRBJ2-3 . 14
TGCGCCAGCAGCCAAAGGTTCCCAGGGGGCCCCACCGGGGAGCTGTTTTTT CASSQRFPGGPTGELFF TRBV4-1 . TRBJ2-2 TRBD1 17
TGTGCCAGCAGCTGGCAGAATCAGCCCCAGCATTTT CASSWQNQPQHF TRBV7-2 many TRBJ1-5 . 12
TGTGCCAGCAGTACCGTGAGGGGAGGCCAAGGAGAGACCCAGTACTTC CASSTVRGGQGETQYF TRBV12-3/TRBV12-4 . TRBJ2-5 . 16
TGTGCCAGCAGCCCGAGACACTCGTTTAGCACAGATACGCAGTATTTT CASSPRHSFSTDTQYF TRBV7-2 . TRBJ2-3 . 16
TGTGCCAGCAGCTCGGGACTAGCTGCAGATACGCAGTATTTT CASSSGLAADTQYF TRBV7-3 . TRBJ2-3 TRBD2 14
TGTGCCAGCAGCTTCGAGTCACCCCTCCACTTT CASSFESPLHF TRBV7-2 . TRBJ1-6 . 11
TGTGCCAGCAGTTATCTTAAGCAGGGGGTCTACGAGCAGTACTTC CASSYLKQGVYEQYF TRBV6-2/TRBV6-3 few TRBJ2-7 TRBD1 15
TGTGCCAGTAACTCGGACAGGGTCGGAGAAAAACTGTTTTTT CASNSDRVGEKLFF TRBV19 . TRBJ1-4 TRBD1 14
TGTGCCACCAGCGCGGGACAAATTTACTCTGGAAACACCATATATTTT CATSAGQIYSGNTIYF TRBV15 many TRBJ1-3 . 16
TGTGCCAGCAGCACCATTGGCACGGGACTAGACGTCTATGAGCAGTTCTTC CASSTIGTGLDVYEQFF TRBV13 few TRBJ2-1 TRBD2 17
TGTGCCAGCAGCTTGGGTCCGAGCTCTGGAAACACCATATATTTT CASSLGPSSGNTIYF TRBV7-6 many TRBJ1-3 . 15
TGTGCCATCAGTGCAGGGCGGAACACTGAAGCTTTCTTT CAISAGRNTEAFF TRBV10-3 . TRBJ1-1 . 13
TGTGCCAGCAGCACCCCCAGTGCGGGAGCCTACAATGAGCAGTTCTTC CASSTPSAGAYNEQFF TRBV11-2 . TRBJ2-1 TRBD2 16
TGTGCCAGCAGCTCGCCCCCGGCGAGCGGGAGGGCCCTCGGGACCTACAATGAGCAGTTCTTC CASSSPPASGRALGTYNEQFF TRBV7-2 . TRBJ2-1 TRBD2 21
TGTGCCAGCGCAGAAAGGATATACAATGAGCAGTTCTTC CASAERIYNEQFF TRBV7-9 . TRBJ2-1 . 13
TGTGCCAGCTCACGCCCGGGACTTCACGGGGAGCTGTTTTTT CASSRPGLHGELFF TRBV18 . TRBJ2-2 . 14
TGTGCCAGCAGTGGACTAGCGCGCAGCTCCTACAATGAGCAGTTCTTC CASSGLARSSYNEQFF TRBV6-1 few TRBJ2-1 TRBD2 16
TGTGCCAGTACACTTTTGGGGAACTATGGCTACACCTTC CASTLLGNYGYTF TRBV19 many TRBJ1-2 . 13
TGTGCCAGCAGCTTCGGGTCCTATGGCTTCACCTTC CASSFGSYGFTF TRBV7-9 once TRBJ1-2 . 12
TGTGCCAGCAGGAGAACTAGCGGGTCACCCTACAATGAGCAGTTCTTC CASRRTSGSPYNEQFF TRBV11-3 . TRBJ2-1 TRBD2 16
TGTGCCAGCATGAATGGGAATGAGCAGTTCTTC CASMNGNEQFF TRBV2 few TRBJ2-1 . 11
TGTGCCAGCAGTTACGGGACAGGTCTTATTAATGAGCAGTTCTTC CASSYGTGLINEQFF TRBV6-5 . TRBJ2-1 TRBD1 15
TGTGCCAGCAGCTTAGCCAGCGGGGAAGATACGCAGTATTTT CASSLASGEDTQYF TRBV7-9 . TRBJ2-3 TRBD2 14
TGCGCCAGCAGCCAACCTCAGACAGGGGGCGGTGCACCCCTCCACTTT CASSQPQTGGGAPLHF TRBV4-3 few TRBJ1-6 TRBD1 16
TGTGCCAGCTCACCCACAGCCAGTCACTCTGGAAACACCATATATTTT CASSPTASHSGNTIYF TRBV18 . TRBJ1-3 . 16
TGTGCCAGCAGGTTAGCGGGAGTAGATACGCAGTATTTT CASRLAGVDTQYF TRBV6-8 . TRBJ2-3 TRBD2 13
TGCAGCGTTGCATGGGACAGGGGCAGAGAAAAACTGTTTTTT CSVAWDRGREKLFF TRBV29-1 . TRBJ1-4 TRBD1 14
TGCAGTGCGGAAGACGGGACAGGGTTTTACAATGAGCAGTTCTTC CSAEDGTGFYNEQFF TRBV20-1 . TRBJ2-1 TRBD1 15
TGCGCCAGCAGCCCGTGGACTAGCTCAGATACGCAGTATTTT CASSPWTSSDTQYF TRBV4-3 . TRBJ2-3 TRBD2 14
TGTGCCAGCAGCCTTGGACGGCTAGCTATCGGCTACACCTTC CASSLGRLAIGYTF TRBV7-2 few TRBJ1-2 . 14
TGTGCCAGCAGTGATGCGGGACAGGGGGGAGATACGCAGTATTTT CASSDAGQGGDTQYF TRBV2 . TRBJ2-3 TRBD1 15
TGTGCCAGCAGTGAAGCGGGGAATCAGCCCCAGCATTTT CASSEAGNQPQHF TRBV6-1 . TRBJ1-5 . 13
TGTGCCAGCAGTTACTCGATATACAGGTTGAACACTGAAGCTTTCTTT CASSYSIYRLNTEAFF TRBV6-2/TRBV6-3 . TRBJ1-1 . 16
TGTGCCAGCAGCTTAGTCGGGCAGCATGAGCAGTTCTTC CASSLVGQHEQFF TRBV7-2 few TRBJ2-1 . 13
TGTGCCAGCAGACGGGGGACGGCGGAAGAAAAACTGTTTTTT CASRRGTAEEKLFF TRBV6-2/TRBV6-3 . TRBJ1-4 . 14
TGTGCCAGCAGCTTAGGGACACCAGATACGCAGTATTTT CASSLGTPDTQYF TRBV7-8 . TRBJ2-3 . 13
TGTGCCAGCAGCCCCTCCGGGACGGTGAACACTGAAGCTTTCTTT CASSPSGTVNTEAFF TRBV7-2 few TRBJ1-1 . 15